The 26 T cell receptor beta chains in this list originate from one sample, sequenced in a study of T-cell reconstitution after alpha-beta-depleted transplantation in children. For TCRbeta, the library was prepared with unique molecular identifiers. TCRdb reprocessed the PCR reads via MiXCR and lists one record per CDR3 protein. Of 500,000 to 600,000 distinct CDR3 sequences in the sample, around 20% were seen once. This sample comprised PBMCs from the stem cell graft donor, obtained from the stem cell graft. The receptors were sampled from a human donor who donated a stem cell graft to a child with acute lymphoblastic leukemia.

J is TRBJ1-4 and V is TRBV5-5; D gene uncertain. CDR1 and CDR2 from the germline V gene are SGHKS and YYEKEE (reference sequence). This CDR3 has 15 amino acids. V was cut by 5 bases and J by 0 bases, with 11 bases left in between. This chain's CDR3 is CASRPSGTTNEKLFF. DNA of the CDR3: TGTGCCAGCAGACCCTCCGGGACAACTAATGAAAAACTGTTTTTT. The whole variable domain, filled in from reference TRBV5-5 and TRBJ1-4, reads DAGVTQSPTHLIKTRGQQVTLRCSPISGHKSVSWYQQVLGQGPQFIFQYYEKEERGRGNFPDRFSARQFPNYSSELNVNALLLGDSALYLCASRPSGTTNEKLFFGSGTQLSVL.

The chain has TRBV3-1 and TRBJ2-3; D ambiguous. The CDR3 is made up of 17 amino acids. CDR1 and CDR2 from the germline V gene are LGHDT and YNNKEL (reference sequence). V was trimmed by 11 bases and J by 4 bases, leaving 28 bases between them. The CDR3: CASCQDPLGNLADTQYF. DNA for the CDR3: TGTGCCTCCTGCCAAGATCCGTTGGGTAATCTTGCAGATACGCAGTATTTT.

The CDR3 is CASSLEFFYNEQFF. The CDR3 region has the DNA TGTGCCAGCAGCTTGGAGTTTTTTTACAATGAGCAGTTCTTC. The chain joins TRBV5-4 to TRBJ2-1; D unclear. Germline V gives CDR1 SGHNT, CDR2 YYREEE (reference sequence). CDR3 length: 14 amino acids. Deletions cut 0 bases from V and 4 bases from J, with 8 bases between. Full variable domain (outside the CDR3, taken from reference TRBV5-4 and TRBJ2-1): ETGVTQSPTHLIKTRGQQVTLRCSSQSGHNTVSWYQQALGQGPQFIFQYYREEENGRGNFPPRFSGLQFPNYSSELNVNALELDDSALYLCASSLEFFYNEQFFGPGTRLTVL.

This clonotype was seen more than once but under ten times. V and J are TRBV20-1 and TRBJ1-5, with TRBD1 matching 7 bases. There are 17 residues in the CDR3. Germline V lookup: CDR1 DFQATT, CDR2 SNEGSKA (reference sequence). The junction had 8 bases not matched to a gene; V was cut back by 0 bases and J by 0 bases. In DNA, the CDR3 is TGCAGTGCTAGAGATGCGGTCAGGGGGAATAGCAATCAGCCCCAGCATTTT. Amino acid sequence: CSARDAVRGNSNQPQHF.

This clonotype has a count of ten or more. The chain combines TRBV5-1 with TRBJ2-3, with D tentatively TRBD2 (5 bases). Germline V gives CDR1 SGHRS, CDR2 YFSETQ. Between the trimmed V and J ends, which lost 7 bases and 5 bases, there was a span of 11 bases. The CDR3 runs to 12 residues. CDR3 region: CASGEPGDTQYF. Here the CDR3 DNA reads TGCGCCAGCGGGGAGCCGGGAGATACGCAGTATTTT.

The rearrangement links TRBV6-4 to TRBJ2-1; no reliable D call. V lost 2 bases to trimming and J lost 0 bases, with 8 bases between them. This CDR3 spans 15 amino acids. Looked up from germline, CDR1 is MRHNA and CDR2 is SNTAGT. CDR3 residues: CASSDGESSYNEQFF. The CDR3 nucleotides are TGTGCCAGCAGTGACGGTGAGAGCTCCTACAATGAGCAGTTCTTC.

This chain connects TRBV12-5 to TRBJ2-1; D gene unclear. The CDR3 spans 16 residues. V gave up 3 bases and J gave up 1 base, with 13 bases separating them. The germline CDR1 and CDR2 sequences are LGHNT and FRNRAP. The CDR3 loop is CASGFALEGSYNEQFF. CDR3 bases: TGTGCTAGTGGTTTCGCCTTAGAAGGTTCCTACAATGAGCAGTTCTTC. Using reference TRBV12-5 and TRBJ2-1 for the parts outside the CDR3, the full variable domain is DARVTQTPRHKVTEMGQEVTMRCQPILGHNTVFWYRQTMMQGLELLAYFRNRAPLDDSGMPKDRFSAEMPDATLATLKIQPSEPRDSAVYFCASGFALEGSYNEQFFGPGTRLTVL.

The chain uses TRBV5-1 and TRBJ2-7; possibly TRBD1 for D (6 bases). From germline, CDR1 is SGHRS and CDR2 YFSETQ. V lost 5 bases and J 9 bases, leaving 24 bases between the germline ends. This CDR3 has 15 amino acids. The CDR3 reads CASRGAVDSHTRQYF. CDR3 DNA: TGCGCCAGCAGGGGGGCGGTTGACAGCCATACGAGGCAGTACTTC. The full variable domain, its missing parts supplied by reference TRBV5-1 and TRBJ2-7, is KAGVTQTPRYLIKTRGQQVTLSCSPISGHRSVSWYQQTPGQGLQFLFEYFSETQRNKGNFPGRFSGRQFSNSRSEMNVSTLELGDSALYLCASRGAVDSHTRQYFGPGTRLTVT.

With respect to this clonotype: This likely traces to a read error, being one base from a far larger clone. The V gene is TRBV5-1, the J gene TRBJ2-7, with a possible D match to TRBD1 (6 bases). CDR3 size: 13 residues. CDR1 is SGHRS and CDR2 is YFSETQ in the germline V gene. V gave up 1 base and J gave up 2 bases, with 7 bases separating them. CDR3 in amino acids: CASSLYRAYEQYF. The CDR3 region has the DNA TGCGCCAGCAGCTTGTACAGGGCCTACGAGCAGTACTTC. The full variable domain, completed using reference TRBV5-1 and TRBJ2-7, is KAGVTQTPRYLIKTRGQQVTLSCSPISGHRSVSWYQQTPGQGLQFLFEYFSETQRNKGNFPGRFSGRQFSNSRSEMNVSTLELGDSALYLCASSLYRAYEQYFGPGTRLTVT.

In its sample, this clonotype was seen many times. The chain combines TRBV27 with TRBJ2-7; unclear D gene. Germline assignment: CDR1 MNHEY and CDR2 SMNVEV (reference sequence). The CDR3 is 13 residues long. The V end lost 0 bases, the J end lost 4 bases, and 7 bases lay between the germline ends. The CDR3 is CASSLSIPYEQYF. CDR3 coding DNA: TGTGCCAGCAGTTTATCGATCCCTTACGAGCAGTACTTC.

Only a few counts were recorded for this clonotype. The chain employs TRBV24-1 and TRBJ1-1; D is ambiguous. The CDR3 spans 12 residues. Trimming removed 7 bases at V and 5 bases at J, with 10 bases between. Germline V gene data show CDR1 as KGHDR and CDR2 as SFDVKD. CDR3 sequence (DNA): TGTGCCACCAGGGGAGATGGGACTGAAGCTTTCTTT. This encodes CATRGDGTEAFF.

This clonotype showed up just a few times. This CDR3 reads CATSGGTGEEKLFF. CDR3 nucleotides: TGTGCCACCAGCGGAGGGACAGGGGAAGAAAAACTGTTTTTT. The chain carries TRBV15 and TRBJ1-4; TRBD1 aligns across 10 bases. Trimming removed 5 bases from V and 8 bases from J; junction bases left unmatched: 5. CDR3 size: 14 residues. CDR1 LNHNV and CDR2 YYDKDF come from the germline V gene (reference sequence).

V is TRBV5-5 and J is TRBJ2-1; 7 nucleotides agree with TRBD1. V was clipped by 0 bases and J by 8 bases; unmatched bases: 5. The CDR3 sequence is 14 residues long. CDR1 is SGHKS, CDR2 YYEKEE, per germline (reference sequence). The CDR3 bases are TGTGCCAGCAGCTTGGTCACAGGGGTTGATGAGCAGTTCTTC. It is translated as CASSLVTGVDEQFF.

The chain recombines TRBV5-6 with TRBJ2-1; 7 bases agree with TRBD1. Germline V lookup: CDR1 SGHDT, CDR2 YYEEEE. V shed 3 bases, J shed 12 bases, and the junction held 15 bases outside the gene matches. The CDR3 extends over 15 amino acids. This CDR3 reads CASSWTQGMRRGQFF. The CDR3, as DNA: TGTGCCAGCAGCTGGACACAGGGGATGAGAAGGGGGCAGTTCTTC.

The V and J genes are TRBV1 and TRBJ2-7. TRBV1 corresponds to a pseudogene. This CDR3 has 14 residues. DNA for the CDR3: TGCACCAGCAGCCCAGACGTCCTGATCTACGAGCAGTACTTC. It translates to CTSSPDVLIYEQYF.

This clonotype was picked up a small number of times. The chain recombines TRBV9 with TRBJ2-2, with D unclear. There are 15 residues in the CDR3. The germline V gene has CDR1 SGDLS and CDR2 YYNGEE. V lost 5 bases, J lost 0 bases, and 11 bases lay in between. The CDR3 spells CASSRTGTNTGELFF. The CDR3 DNA reads as TGTGCCAGCAGTCGGACGGGTACGAACACCGGGGAGCTGTTTTTT.

This clonotype was observed a few times. The chain carries TRBV12-3 or TRBV12-4 and TRBJ2-1; D gene unclear. V shed 2 bases and J shed 3 bases, with 14 bases lying between them. The CDR3 totals 16 residues. The CDR3 sequence is CASSLSYKLNYNEQFF. The CDR3 DNA reads TGTGCCAGCAGTTTATCCTACAAACTTAACTACAATGAGCAGTTCTTC.

The chain is built from TRBV20-1 and TRBJ1-1; D not certain. The CDR3 consists of 11 residues. Looked up from germline, CDR1 is DFQATT and CDR2 is SNEGSKA (reference sequence). The V end lost 6 bases, the J end lost 3 bases, and 8 bases lay between the germline ends. The CDR3 reads CSAFQDTEAFF. The CDR3 DNA reads TGCAGTGCCTTCCAAGACACTGAAGCTTTCTTT.

The chain joins TRBV20-1 to TRBJ1-5; D remains unclear. Trimming left V 0 bases short and J 4 bases short, with 13 bases between. The CDR3 is 15 amino acids. CDR1 and CDR2 from the germline V gene are DFQATT and SNEGSKA (reference sequence). CDR3 loop: CSAREIKGANQPQHF. In DNA, the CDR3 is TGCAGTGCTAGAGAGATAAAGGGCGCAAATCAGCCCCAGCATTTT.

This clonotype was detected only a few times. The genes are TRBV15 and TRBJ2-5; TRBD1 might be the D (6 bases). Germline CDR1 is LNHNV and CDR2 is YYDKDF (reference sequence). The CDR3 is 15 amino acids. Trimming cost V 1 base and J 5 bases, with 14 bases left between them. DNA of the CDR3: TGTGCCACCAGCAGAGTAAGCAGGGGAGCGGAGACCCAGTACTTC. Translating it yields CATSRVSRGAETQYF.

The chain carries TRBV5-1 and TRBJ2-1; possibly TRBD2 for D (6 bases). The CDR3 covers 12 residues. Per the germline V gene, CDR1 is SGHRS and CDR2 is YFSETQ. V was trimmed by 3 bases and J by 12 bases, leaving 13 bases between them. In nucleotides, the CDR3 is TGCGCCAGCAGCTCGGGACTGAGGGCGCAGTTCTTC. Its translation is CASSSGLRAQFF.

The CDR3 spells CASSPLADRLGVRGTDTQYF. As DNA, the CDR3 is TGCGCCAGCAGCCCCCTGGCGGACAGGCTTGGGGTCCGTGGCACAGATACGCAGTATTTT. The chain has TRBV5-1 and TRBJ2-3; 7 bases match TRBD1. The germline CDR1 and CDR2 sequences are SGHRS and YFSETQ. The junction had 21 bases not matched to a gene; V was cut back by 4 bases and J by 1 base. This CDR3 has 20 residues.

The chain carries TRBV5-1 and TRBJ2-3; no clear D gene. CDR1 and CDR2 from the germline V gene are SGHRS and YFSETQ. V was cut by 4 bases and J by 0 bases, with 12 bases left in between. This CDR3 has 15 residues. The CDR3 reads CASSLLDRSTDTQYF. CDR3 nucleotides: TGCGCCAGCAGCCTACTCGACCGTAGCACAGATACGCAGTATTTT. Full variable domain (missing parts from reference TRBV5-1 and TRBJ2-3): KAGVTQTPRYLIKTRGQQVTLSCSPISGHRSVSWYQQTPGQGLQFLFEYFSETQRNKGNFPGRFSGRQFSNSRSEMNVSTLELGDSALYLCASSLLDRSTDTQYFGPGTRLTVL.

This clonotype was counted only a few times. The chain is built from TRBV19 and TRBJ2-4; 11 bases match TRBD2. The germline V gene has CDR1 LNHDA and CDR2 SQIVND (reference sequence). CDR3 length: 21 amino acids. The junction had 19 bases not matched to a gene; V was cut back by 6 bases and J by 0 bases. The chain's CDR3 is CASRPGTSGLRAREAKNIQYF. CDR3 nucleotides: TGTGCCAGTAGGCCCGGGACTAGCGGTCTCCGCGCCCGGGAAGCCAAAAACATTCAGTACTTC.

The chain joins TRBV10-3 to TRBJ1-2; D unclear. The CDR3 totals 11 residues. With 8 bases removed from V and 5 bases from J, the gap between germline ends came to 9 bases. Germline V gives CDR1 ENHRY, CDR2 SYGVKD. The CDR3 loop reads CAIGQTYGYTF. The CDR3 nucleotides read TGTGCCATCGGGCAGACATATGGCTACACCTTC.

CDR3 sequence (DNA): TGCGCCAGCAGCCAAGAGTATAATTCACCCCTCCACTTT. Protein product: CASSQEYNSPLHF. The genes are TRBV4-1 and TRBJ1-6, with D hard to call. Trimming stripped 0 bases from V and 4 bases from J, with 1 base between. This CDR3 comprises 13 residues. Looked up from germline, CDR1 is MGHRA and CDR2 is YSYEKL.